This T cell receptor beta chain was recovered during a study of shared clonotypes between healthy human individuals. Study background: CD4 naive and CD4 memory each took three plates per donor, while CD8 naive took two and CD8 memory one.

Here immunoSEQ multiplex PCR was the method, and the copy in TCRdb shows in-frame clones only, minus some. The sample includes under 600,000 clones, roughly 95% of them seen just once. The ends were cut back, 1 base at V and 5 bases at J, with 15 bases in the middle. CDR3 size: 15 residues. Germline V gene lookup returns CDR1 SGHRS and CDR2 YFSETQ. The CD4+ fraction was divided into a CD45RA+ naive subset and a CD45RA-negative memory subset. As to this clone: Its antigen is not known.

Study observations and caveats: Sampling covered blood only; tissue repertoires likely differ.

This TCR derives from a woman in her twenties or thirties in good health. The V and J genes are TRBV5-1 and TRBJ2-5; D possibly uses TRBD1 or TRBD2 (5 bases each). The sequenced sample was naive CD4+ T cells sorted from blood. Subset described: CD45RA+ positively selected. CDR3 nucleotides: TGCGCCAGCAGCTTGCTGGGGGTAGGAGAGGAGACCCAGTACTTC. Translated: CASSLLGVGEETQYF.